This T cell receptor (beta chain) was recovered during a study of T cell responses to AZD1222 COVID-19 vaccine. Study details: Second-dose groups at about 4 or about 12 weeks were pooled.

Study-level findings and limits: The span of vaccine-associated CD4 TCRs extended across spike, with dominance at 160-218 and 743-854. Clonal diversity was possibly underestimated, and white British individuals and females predominated among donors.

The CDR3 loop spans 14 amino acids. With 3 bases removed from V and 6 bases from J, the gap between germline ends came to 12 bases. The germline V gene encodes CDR1 LNHNV and CDR2 YYDKDF (reference sequence). Here immunoSEQ multiplex PCR was the method, and the copy in TCRdb shows in-frame clones only, minus some. Of about 150,000 clones in the sample, 88% were seen once. Comments on this clone: Its antigen is still unknown.

V and J are TRBV15 and TRBJ1-5; D call uncertain. Sequenced here: peripheral blood, sampled on day 0 of AZD1222 vaccination. The TCR was taken from an adult in good health. The CDR3 loop is CATSSDYRIQPQHF. In DNA form, the CDR3 reads TGTGCCACCAGCAGTGACTACCGGATTCAGCCCCAGCATTTT.